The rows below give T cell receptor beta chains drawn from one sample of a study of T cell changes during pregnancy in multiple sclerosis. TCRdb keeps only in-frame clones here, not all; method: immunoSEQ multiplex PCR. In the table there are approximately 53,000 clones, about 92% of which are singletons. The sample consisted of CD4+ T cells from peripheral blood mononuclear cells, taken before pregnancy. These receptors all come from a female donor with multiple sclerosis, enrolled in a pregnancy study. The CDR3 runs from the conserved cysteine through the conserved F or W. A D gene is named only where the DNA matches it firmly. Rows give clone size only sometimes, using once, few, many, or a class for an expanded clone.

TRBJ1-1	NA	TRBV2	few	CASRALRTGMNTEAFF	TGTGCCAGCAGGGCCCTGAGGACGGGAATGAACACTGAAGCTTTCTTT
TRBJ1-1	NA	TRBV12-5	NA	CASGTGGIEAFF	TGTGCTAGTGGTACCGGGGGAATCGAAGCTTTCTTT
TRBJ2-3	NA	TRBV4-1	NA	CASSLAAGSTDTQYF	TGCGCCAGCAGCCTGGCGGCGGGGAGCACAGATACGCAGTATTTT
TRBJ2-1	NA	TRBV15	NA	CATSGFTNEQFF	TGTGCCACCAGCGGCTTTACCAATGAGCAGTTCTTC
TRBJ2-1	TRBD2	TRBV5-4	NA	CASSLWTSGVHNEQFF	TGTGCCAGCAGCTTGTGGACTAGCGGGGTCCACAATGAGCAGTTCTTC
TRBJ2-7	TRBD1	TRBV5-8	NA	CASSRTGGNEQYF	TGTGCCAGCAGCCGGACAGGGGGTAACGAGCAGTACTTC
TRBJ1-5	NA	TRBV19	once	CASTRTGGPQHF	TGTGCCAGTACACGGACGGGGGGGCCCCAGCATTTT
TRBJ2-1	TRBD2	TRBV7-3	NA	CASSPRLAARDEQFF	TGTGCCAGCAGCCCCCGACTAGCGGCCAGGGATGAGCAGTTCTTC
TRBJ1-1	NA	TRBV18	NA	CASSRARGTEAFF	TGTGCCAGCTCACGGGCCCGGGGCACTGAAGCTTTCTTT
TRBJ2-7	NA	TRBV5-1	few	CASSLPLMDSIYEQYF	TGCGCCAGCAGCTTACCACTCATGGACAGTATCTACGAGCAGTACTTC
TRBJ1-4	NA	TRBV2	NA	CASNNDGNEKLFF	TGTGCCAGCAATAACGACGGGAATGAAAAACTGTTTTTT
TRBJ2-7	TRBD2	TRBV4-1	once	CASSFHASGAYEQYF	TGCGCCAGCAGCTTCCACGCTAGCGGGGCCTACGAGCAGTACTTC
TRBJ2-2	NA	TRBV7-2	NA	CASSRTPGNTGELFF	TGTGCCAGCAGCCGCACTCCGGGGAACACCGGGGAGCTGTTTTTT
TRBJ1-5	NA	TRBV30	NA	CAWDGGYGQPQHF	TGTGCCTGGGACGGGGGGTACGGTCAGCCCCAGCATTTT
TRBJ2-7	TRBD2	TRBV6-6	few	CASRQRDLSSYEQYF	TGTGCCAGCAGACAGCGGGACTTGAGCTCCTACGAGCAGTACTTC
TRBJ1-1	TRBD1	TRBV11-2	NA	CASSRSGGQGWNTEAFF	TGTGCCAGCAGCCGTTCCGGGGGACAGGGATGGAACACTGAAGCTTTCTTT
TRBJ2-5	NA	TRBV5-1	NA	CASSLVSLSVRYQETQYF	TGCGCCAGCAGCTTGGTGTCTTTGAGTGTGAGATACCAAGAGACCCAGTACTTC
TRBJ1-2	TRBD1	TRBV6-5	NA	CASSSPGTGVGYGYTF	TGTGCCAGCAGTTCCCCCGGGACAGGGGTGGGGTATGGCTACACCTTC
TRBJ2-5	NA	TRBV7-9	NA	CASSPLQSQYF	TGTGCCAGCAGCCCCCTCCAGTCCCAGTACTTC
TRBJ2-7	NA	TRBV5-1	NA	CASSFGLEYEQYF	TGCGCCAGCAGCTTCGGTCTAGAGTACGAGCAGTACTTC
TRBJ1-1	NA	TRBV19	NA	CASRDTFKAFF	TGTGCCAGTCGGGATACATTTAAAGCTTTCTTT
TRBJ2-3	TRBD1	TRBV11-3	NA	CASSAPGTGADTQYF	TGTGCCAGCAGCGCCCCCGGGACAGGGGCAGATACGCAGTATTTT
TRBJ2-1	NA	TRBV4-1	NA	CASSNPVRQGSYNEQFF	TGCGCCAGCAGCAACCCAGTTAGGCAGGGGTCCTACAATGAGCAGTTCTTC
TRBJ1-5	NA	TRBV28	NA	CASKPPLGAGDSNQPQHF	TGTGCCAGTAAACCCCCTTTGGGAGCCGGCGATAGCAATCAGCCCCAGCATTTT
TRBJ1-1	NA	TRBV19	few	CASSHKMNTEAFF	TGTGCCAGTAGCCACAAGATGAACACTGAAGCTTTCTTT
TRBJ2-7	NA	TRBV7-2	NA	CASSPYPTDSYEQYF	TGTGCCAGCAGCCCGTACCCGACAGACAGCTACGAGCAGTACTTC
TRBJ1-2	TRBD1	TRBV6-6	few	CASSYTGTARRGYTF	TGTGCCAGCAGTTACACCGGGACAGCCAGACGCGGCTACACCTTC
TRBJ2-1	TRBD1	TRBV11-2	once	CASSQRPGQGLEEQFF	TGTGCCAGCAGCCAAAGACCGGGACAGGGGTTAGAGGAGCAGTTCTTC
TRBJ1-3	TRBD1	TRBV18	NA	CASSLIWDRDLSGNTIYF	TGTGCCAGCTCACTCATTTGGGACAGGGATCTCTCTGGAAACACCATATATTTT
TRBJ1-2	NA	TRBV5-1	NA	CASSKTADGYTF	TGCGCCAGCAGCAAGACAGCCGATGGCTACACCTTC
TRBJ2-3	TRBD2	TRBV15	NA	CATSRDRLAGADTQYF	TGTGCCACCAGCAGAGACCGTTTAGCGGGAGCAGATACGCAGTATTTT
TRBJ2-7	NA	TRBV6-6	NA	CASSYSIPSLDPEQYF	TGTGCCAGCAGTTACTCGATTCCCTCACTAGACCCCGAGCAGTACTTC
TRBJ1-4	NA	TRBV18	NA	CASSSDRLVTNEKLFF	TGTGCCAGCTCATCCGACAGGCTAGTAACTAATGAAAAACTGTTTTTT
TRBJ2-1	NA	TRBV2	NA	CASSELGARRGQFF	TGTGCCAGCAGTGAATTAGGTGCCCGGCGCGGGCAGTTCTTC
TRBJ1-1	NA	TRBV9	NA	CASGPPGNLNTEAFF	TGTGCCAGCGGTCCACCAGGGAACTTGAACACTGAAGCTTTCTTT
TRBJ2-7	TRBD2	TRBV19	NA	CASSKGTSGYEQYF	TGTGCCAGTAGTAAGGGGACTAGCGGCTACGAGCAGTACTTC
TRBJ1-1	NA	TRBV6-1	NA	CASSATTARNTEAFF	TGTGCCAGCAGTGCAACGACAGCGCGGAACACTGAAGCTTTCTTT
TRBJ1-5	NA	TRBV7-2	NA	CASSLQRGGNQPQHF	TGTGCCAGCAGCTTACAAAGGGGCGGCAATCAGCCCCAGCATTTT
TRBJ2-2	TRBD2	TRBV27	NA	CASTLGGTSGGELFF	TGTGCCAGCACTTTAGGAGGGACTAGCGGCGGGGAGCTGTTTTTT
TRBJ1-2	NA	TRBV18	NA	CASSPGLQVVNGYTF	TGTGCCAGCTCACCAGGCCTCCAGGTGGTGAATGGCTACACCTTC
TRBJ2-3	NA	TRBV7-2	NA	CASSLAGGADTQYF	TGTGCCAGCAGCTTAGCGGGAGGAGCAGATACGCAGTATTTT
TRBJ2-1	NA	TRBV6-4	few	CASTSQNGGQQFF	TGTGCCAGCACATCACAAAACGGGGGACAGCAGTTCTTC
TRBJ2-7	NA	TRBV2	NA	CASRTGTYEQYF	TGTGCCAGCCGTACAGGAACCTACGAGCAGTACTTC
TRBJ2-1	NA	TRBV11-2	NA	CASSPGVTNNEQFF	TGTGCCAGCAGCCCCGGGGTAACGAACAATGAGCAGTTCTTC
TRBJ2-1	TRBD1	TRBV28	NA	CASSPAATGVHEQFF	TGTGCCAGCAGCCCTGCGGCGACAGGGGTTCATGAGCAGTTCTTC
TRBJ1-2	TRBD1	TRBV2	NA	CASSGDRVDGYTF	TGTGCCAGCAGCGGCGACAGGGTTGATGGCTACACCTTC
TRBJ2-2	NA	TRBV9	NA	CASSIRNTGELFF	TGTGCCAGCAGCATTAGGAACACCGGGGAGCTGTTTTTT
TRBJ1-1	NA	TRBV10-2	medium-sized	CASSAFTGLGSEAFF	TGCGCCAGCAGTGCATTTACAGGGTTAGGGTCTGAAGCTTTCTTT
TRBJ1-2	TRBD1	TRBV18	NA	CASSALDTGQERYGYTF	TGTGCCAGCTCAGCATTGGACACGGGACAGGAGCGCTATGGCTACACCTTC
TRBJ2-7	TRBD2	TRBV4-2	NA	CASSQDLPGLSAYEQYF	TGTGCCAGCAGCCAAGATCTGCCGGGACTATCCGCCTACGAGCAGTACTTC
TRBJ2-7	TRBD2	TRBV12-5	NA	CASGATSGRWFEQYF	TGTGCTAGTGGGGCGACTAGCGGGAGATGGTTCGAGCAGTACTTC
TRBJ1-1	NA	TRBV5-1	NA	CASSLGTGEGTEAFF	TGCGCCAGCAGCTTAGGGACGGGGGAGGGCACTGAAGCTTTCTTT
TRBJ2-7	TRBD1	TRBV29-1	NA	CSVEGPGQGSHEQYF	TGCAGCGTTGAAGGTCCGGGACAGGGTTCCCACGAGCAGTACTTC
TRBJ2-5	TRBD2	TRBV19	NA	CASSIGTSGQETQYF	TGTGCCAGTAGTATCGGGACTAGCGGCCAAGAGACCCAGTACTTC
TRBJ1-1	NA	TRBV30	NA	CAWRATNTEAFF	TGTGCCTGGAGGGCGACAAATACTGAAGCTTTCTTT